The 23 T cell receptor beta chains below all came from one sample that was sequenced in a study of graft-versus-host responses after intestinal transplantation. Clones were read by immunoSEQ multiplex PCR, and TCRdb kept only the in-frame ones, dropping some. The data hold tens of thousands of clones, with roughly 92% observed a single time. These receptors have no known antigen. Sequenced here: unstimulated CD4+ T cells sorted from spleen or lymph node cells, sampled before intestinal transplant. All receptors come from a human donor who received an intestinal transplant.

The gene calls are TRBV11-2 and TRBJ2-7; 12 bases fit TRBD2. This CDR3 is 16 amino acids long. Looked up from germline, CDR1 is SGHAT and CDR2 is FQNNGV. The V gene end was trimmed by 2 bases and the J gene end by 2 bases; junction bases not matched to a gene: 4. The CDR3 region is CASSLSSSGRAYEQYF. The CDR3 nucleotides read TGTGCCAGCAGCTTAAGTTCTAGCGGGAGGGCCTACGAGCAGTACTTC.

J is TRBJ1-2 and V is TRBV30; 8 nucleotides line up with TRBD1. Germline values: CDR1 GTSNPN, CDR2 SVGIG (reference sequence). The CDR3 is 15 amino acids. Trimming removed 0 bases from V and 7 bases from J; junction bases left unmatched: 10. In nucleotides, the CDR3 is TGTGCCTGGAGTGTTGGCGGACAGGGAAGACGTGGCTACACCTTC. As protein: CAWSVGGQGRRGYTF. The variable domain in full, completed from reference TRBV30 and TRBJ1-2, reads SQTIHQWPATLVQPVGSPLSLECTVEGTSNPNLYWYRQAAGRGLQLLFYSVGIGQISSEVPQNLSASRPQDRQFILSSKKLLLSDSGFYLCAWSVGGQGRRGYTFGSGTRLTVV.

The rearrangement joins TRBV28 to TRBJ2-2; a weak D match, TRBD1 (5 bases). The V end was cut by 3 bases, the J end by 1 base, with 9 bases between. This CDR3 is 15 amino acids long. Germline V gives CDR1 MDHEN, CDR2 SYDVKM. CDR3 sequence: CASSLGRRNTGELFF. Here the CDR3 DNA reads TGTGCCAGCAGTTTGGGGCGGAGGAACACCGGGGAGCTGTTTTTT.

This chain uses TRBV4-1 with TRBJ2-3, with 7 bases identical to TRBD2. Germline loops: CDR1 MGHRA, CDR2 YSYEKL. V was pared by 2 bases and J by 2 bases, with 7 bases of the junction left unmatched. CDR3 length: 16 amino acids. Here the CDR3 reads CASSQPPAGLTDTQYF. In DNA, the CDR3 is TGCGCCAGCAGCCAACCCCCAGCGGGGCTCACAGATACGCAGTATTTT.

The chain couples TRBV11-2 to TRBJ2-1; TRBD2 matches 10 bases. The CDR3 extends over 17 amino acids. Trimming at V came to 8 bases and at J to 3 bases, leaving 13 bases not matched to a gene. Germline V CDR1 and CDR2: SGHAT, FQNNGV. The DNA for the CDR3 is TGTGCCAGCTCTGGGGGACTAGCGAGCCAACTCTACAATGAGCAGTTCTTC. This encodes CASSGGLASQLYNEQFF. Full variable domain (outside the CDR3, taken from reference TRBV11-2 and TRBJ2-1): EAGVAQSPRYKIIEKRQSVAFWCNPISGHATLYWYQQILGQGPKLLIQFQNNGVVDDSQLPKDRFSAERLKGVDSTLKIQPAKLEDSAVYLCASSGGLASQLYNEQFFGPGTRLTVL.

The chain combines TRBV2 with TRBJ2-1, with no clear D. The CDR3 runs 15 residues. Germline lookup yields CDR1 SNHLY and CDR2 FYNNEI. Trimming took off 0 bases at V and 2 bases at J, with 8 bases between the two ends. The CDR3 DNA follows: TGTGCCAGCAGTGAAGCGCGGTCCACCTACAATGAGCAGTTCTTC. Translation gives CASSEARSTYNEQFF.

V usage is TRBV6-5 and J usage is TRBJ1-5; no definite D call. Germline-derived CDR1 and CDR2 are MNHEY and SVGAGI. This CDR3 is built from 14 residues. V was pared by 9 bases and J by 4 bases, with 16 bases between. CDR3 sequence reads: CASCSSGGNQPQHF. The CDR3 nucleotides are TGTGCCAGTTGCAGTAGCGGAGGAAATCAGCCCCAGCATTTT.

The chain carries TRBV6-1 and TRBJ1-5; D not resolved. The CDR3 loop spans 13 amino acids. Germline values: CDR1 MNHNS, CDR2 SASEGT. V lost 6 bases and J 5 bases, leaving 11 bases between the germline ends. CDR3 protein: CASRTDSYQPQHF. The CDR3 DNA reads as TGTGCCAGCAGGACGGACTCCTATCAGCCCCAGCATTTT.

In this sample, this clone turned up once. V usage is TRBV11-3 and J usage is TRBJ2-2; D is unresolved. The V end lost 5 bases, the J end lost 0 bases, and 10 bases lay between the germline ends. The CDR3 totals 15 residues. The germline CDR1 and CDR2 sequences are SGHNT and YENEEA. CDR3 sequence reads: CASSPVAANTGELFF. DNA of the CDR3: TGTGCCAGCAGCCCAGTGGCCGCGAACACCGGGGAGCTGTTTTTT.

The CDR3 nucleotides read TGTGCCAGCAGTTCAAAAGGCCGAATAACAGGGCTCTCTGGAAACACCATATATTTT. This sequence encodes CASSSKGRITGLSGNTIYF. The chain uses TRBV28 and TRBJ1-3, with a tentative D call TRBD1 (6 bases). From germline, CDR1 is MDHEN and CDR2 SYDVKM. This CDR3 is built from 19 residues. V was shortened by 4 bases and J by 0 bases, with 22 bases between the two germline ends.

This chain uses TRBV5-1 with TRBJ2-3; 7 nucleotides match TRBD1. Trimming removed 4 bases from V and 1 base from J; junction bases left unmatched: 3. Germline CDR1 SGHRS, CDR2 YFSETQ. This CDR3 is built from 14 residues. CDR3 sequence (DNA): TGCGCCAGCAGCATAGGACAGGGCACAGATACGCAGTATTTT. It encodes CASSIGQGTDTQYF.

The rearrangement uses TRBV9 and TRBJ1-2; D is perhaps TRBD1 (6 bases). The germline V gene has CDR1 SGDLS and CDR2 YYNGEE. This CDR3 spans 14 amino acids. V was clipped by 4 bases and J by 4 bases, with 14 bases between them. CDR3 sequence: CASSPRDIPYGYTF. CDR3 sequence (DNA): TGTGCCAGCAGCCCGCGGGACATCCCCTATGGCTACACCTTC. The complete variable domain, with remaining parts taken from reference TRBV9 and TRBJ1-2, reads DSGVTQTPKHLITATGQRVTLRCSPRSGDLSVYWYQQSLDQGLQFLIQYYNGEERAKGNILERFSAQQFPDLHSELNLSSLELGDSALYFCASSPRDIPYGYTFGSGTRLTVV.

The chain couples TRBV28 to TRBJ1-2; 9 bases line up with TRBD1. CDR1 is MDHEN and CDR2 is SYDVKM in the germline V gene. The CDR3 covers 17 residues. Unmatched junction bases numbered 12, after V lost 4 bases and J lost 3 bases. CDR3 in DNA: TGTGCCAGCAGTTCTCCCGGGACAGGGTACGATTACTATGGCTACACCTTC. Translating gives CASSSPGTGYDYYGYTF.

In its sample, this clone was seen once. The V gene is TRBV5-4, the J gene TRBJ1-2; 7 bases are shared with TRBD1. Per the germline V gene, CDR1 is SGHNT and CDR2 is YYREEE (reference sequence). The CDR3 loop spans 13 amino acids. Trimming took 5 bases from V and 6 from J; bases not matched to a gene: 7. CDR3: CASRPPGQDGYTF. The CDR3 DNA is TGTGCCAGCAGACCCCCCGGACAGGATGGCTACACCTTC.

The J gene is TRBJ1-5, the V gene TRBV6-5; D might be TRBD1 (5 bases). CDR3 length: 13 residues. Germline V gene data show CDR1 as MNHEY and CDR2 as SVGAGI. V was trimmed by 2 bases and J by 4 bases, leaving 6 bases between them. The CDR3 bases are TGTGCCAGCAGTTACGGGGCAAATCAGCCCCAGCATTTT. Translated, it gives CASSYGANQPQHF.

The genes are TRBV27 and TRBJ1-2; 9 nucleotides align to TRBD1. V trimming: 9 bases; J trimming: 1 base; junction bases outside the gene matches: 9. This CDR3 comprises 15 residues. Germline-derived CDR1 and CDR2 are MNHEY and SMNVEV (reference sequence). The CDR3 bases are TGTGCCAGGGGGGGGACAGGGAGAAGTAACTATGGCTACACCTTC. Its translation: CARGGTGRSNYGYTF.

This chain connects TRBV5-1 to TRBJ2-3; D is perhaps TRBD1 or TRBD2 (6 bases each). In germline, CDR1 is SGHRS, CDR2 YFSETQ. The CDR3 extends over 16 amino acids. Trimming removed 4 bases from V and 2 bases from J, with 17 bases in between. The CDR3 DNA reads TGCGCCAGCAGCGCCGGAGGGGGGCCGCTCACAGATACGCAGTATTTT. This sequence encodes CASSAGGGPLTDTQYF.

The gene calls are TRBV2 and TRBJ2-7; no clear D gene. Germline V CDR1 and CDR2: SNHLY, FYNNEI. The CDR3 extends over 15 amino acids. Trimming took 2 bases from V and 0 from J, leaving 11 bases between them. CDR3 in amino acids: CASSESRIPSYEQYF. As DNA, the CDR3 is TGTGCCAGCAGTGAATCGCGGATACCCTCCTACGAGCAGTACTTC.

The rearrangement links TRBV4-1 to TRBJ1-2; D perhaps matches TRBD1 (5 bases). V lost 0 bases, J lost 4 bases, and 12 bases lay in between. The CDR3 extends over 15 amino acids. Germline V gives CDR1 MGHRA, CDR2 YSYEKL. The CDR3 region is CASSQEAGKSYGYTF. For the CDR3, the DNA is TGCGCCAGCAGCCAAGAGGCAGGGAAAAGCTATGGCTACACCTTC.

This rearrangement joins TRBV19 to TRBJ1-1, with unresolved D. The CDR3 length is 15 residues. V was clipped by 0 bases and J by 5 bases, with 13 bases between them. CDR1 is LNHDA, CDR2 SQIVND, per germline (reference sequence). CDR3 amino acids: CASSIDRGLSTEAFF. The DNA of the CDR3 is TGTGCCAGTAGTATAGATCGCGGCCTTTCGACTGAAGCTTTCTTT.

The J gene is TRBJ2-5, the V gene TRBV28; 10 bases match TRBD2. J was trimmed by 4 bases and V by 4 bases; bases with no gene match: 9. This CDR3 region has 16 residues. CDR1 and CDR2 (germline): MDHEN, SYDVKM. CDR3 sequence reads: CASSSPSGRAVETQYF. The CDR3 DNA reads as TGTGCCAGCAGTTCTCCCAGCGGGAGGGCCGTAGAGACCCAGTACTTC.

With respect to this clone: This specimen includes other DNA sequences encoding the same CDR3. The gene calls are TRBV5-1 and TRBJ1-1; 8 bases line up with TRBD1. J gave up 5 bases and V 4 bases, and 13 bases lay outside the gene matches. The CDR3 has 16 residues. Germline V gene sequence: CDR1 SGHRS, CDR2 YFSETQ. CDR3 nucleotides: TGCGCCAGCAGCGGATATACGGACAGGGCGAATACTGAAGCTTTCTTT. Its protein is CASSGYTDRANTEAFF.

This clone is a singleton in its sample. The V call is TRBV6-1, the J call TRBJ1-1; D is undetermined. Germline-derived CDR1 and CDR2 are MNHNS and SASEGT. CDR3 length: 14 residues. Between the trimmed V and J ends, which lost 6 bases and 1 base, there was a span of 12 bases. The CDR3 DNA follows: TGTGCCAGCAGCGTGCTCCAGAGGAACACTGAAGCTTTCTTT. Its protein product is CASSVLQRNTEAFF.